This TCR beta chain stems from a study of PD-1 blockade in classical Hodgkin lymphoma. At the level of the study: Patients had nivolumab dosed at 3 mg/kg, delivered intravenously every 2 weeks.

V gave up 3 bases and J gave up 9 bases, with 12 bases separating them. The CDR3 sequence is 13 residues long. Germline V lookup: CDR1 SGHNT, CDR2 YENEEA. The method was immunoSEQ multiplex PCR; TCRdb's version includes in-frame clones alone and lacks a portion of them. The sample yields roughly 86,000 clones, about 83% seen once. Findings and limits, study-wide: Exclusion removed patients who began nivolumab under 1 year after ASCT. Patients newly diagnosed and complete responders had comparable baseline diversity. In CD4+ cells, TCR diversity went up significantly by C4D1, but in CD8+ cells it did not.

In the case of this clone: Its cognate antigen is unknown.

As for time point: cycle 4 day 1 (C4D1), after about 6 weeks of nivolumab. All the patients suffered relapse after autologous stem cell transplantation, and brentuximab vedotin exposure differed. Sample: peripheral blood mononuclear cells (PBMCs), taken before the fourth cycle of nivolumab. The rearrangement uses TRBV11-3 and TRBJ2-1, with D perhaps TRBD1 (5 bases). This clonotype was obtained from a human donor with classical Hodgkin lymphoma. CDR3 region: CASSFTGQSEQFF. In DNA, the CDR3 is TGTGCCAGCAGCTTTACAGGACAATCTGAGCAGTTCTTC.